The clone carrying this T cell receptor beta chain was observed a few times. Its antigen is still unknown. The data stem from a study of identical twins. Trimming removed 8 bases at V and 2 bases at J, with 6 bases between. The CDR3 extends over 11 amino acids. CDR1 and CDR2 from the germline V gene are SGHRS and YFSETQ. General study findings and limits: Models underestimated how often monozygotic twins shared out-of-frame TCR alpha.

The cDNA had a unique molecular identifier and a template-switch universal primer site. TCRdb redid the calling of the 5' RACE reads with MiXCR, one entry per CDR3 protein. The table records around 140,000 distinct CDR3 sequences, 3% to 4.5% of them present only once. V is TRBV5-1 and J is TRBJ2-3; no definite D call. Sequencing was carried out using memory T cells sorted from blood. The receptor was isolated from a man between 18 and 29 years old in good health. The DNA of the CDR3 is TGCGCCAGTATCCTCACAGATACGCAGTATTTT. It translates to CASILTDTQYF.